The TCR beta chain described here comes from a study of beta chain features in type 1 diabetes. A note on this clone: Its antigen is as yet unknown.

All of the isolated RNA was reverse transcribed, so expressed TCRB transcripts were sequenced. An average near 3.57 million reads came from naive, central memory and regulatory T cell samples. Generated by immunoSEQ multiplex PCR, the TCRdb table keeps only in-frame clones and is missing some. The profile covers roughly 220,000 clones, with 15% to 20% appearing a single time and approximately 0.086% taken by the ten largest. General study points: Patients' naive, central memory and Treg TCRB repertoires seemed closer to one another than those of healthy donors. Across all four CD4+ subsets, people with type 1 diabetes showed modestly shorter TCRB CDR3s. When VDJ junctions were examined, type 1 diabetes patients showed fewer insertions and more deletions. Researchers could not determine here whether HLA type influences TCRB rearrangement.

Germline CDR1 and CDR2: SGHTA and FQGNSA. The CDR3 spans 15 residues. Germline trimming cut 5 bases from V and 8 bases from J; bases unmatched to any gene: 10. Sequencing was carried out using naive CD4+ T cells from blood. The clonotype originates from a man aged 25 to 40 with type 1 diabetes. The chain couples TRBV7-2 to TRBJ1-4; the match to TRBD1 covers 8 bases. In nucleotides, the CDR3 is TGTGCCAGCAGCGCACGGACAGGGAGTGGCGAAAAACTGTTTTTT. Protein sequence: CASSARTGSGEKLFF.